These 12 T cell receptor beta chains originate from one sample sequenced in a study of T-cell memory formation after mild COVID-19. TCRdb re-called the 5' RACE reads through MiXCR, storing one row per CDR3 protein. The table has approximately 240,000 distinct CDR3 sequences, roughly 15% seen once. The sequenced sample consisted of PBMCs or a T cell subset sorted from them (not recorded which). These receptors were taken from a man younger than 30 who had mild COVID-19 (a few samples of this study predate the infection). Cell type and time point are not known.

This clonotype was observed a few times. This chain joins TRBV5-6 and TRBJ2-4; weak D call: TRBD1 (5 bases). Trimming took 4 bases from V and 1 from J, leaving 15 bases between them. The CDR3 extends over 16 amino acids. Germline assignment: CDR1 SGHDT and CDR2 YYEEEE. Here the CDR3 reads CASSPTTVAAKNIQYF. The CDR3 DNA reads TGTGCCAGCAGCCCGACGACAGTGGCTGCCAAAAACATTCAGTACTTC. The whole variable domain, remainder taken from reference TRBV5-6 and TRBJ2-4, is DAGVTQSPTHLIKTRGQQVTLRCSPKSGHDTVSWYQQALGQGPQFIFQYYEEEERQRGNFPDRFSGHQFPNYSSELNVNALLLGDSALYLCASSPTTVAAKNIQYFGAGTRLSVL.

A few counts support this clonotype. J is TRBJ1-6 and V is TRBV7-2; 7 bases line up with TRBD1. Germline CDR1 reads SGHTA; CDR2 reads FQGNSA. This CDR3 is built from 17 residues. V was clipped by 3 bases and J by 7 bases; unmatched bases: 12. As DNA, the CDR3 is TGTGCCAGCAGCTTGTGGGACAGTTCTTTAGGGAATTCACCCCTCCACTTT. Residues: CASSLWDSSLGNSPLHF.

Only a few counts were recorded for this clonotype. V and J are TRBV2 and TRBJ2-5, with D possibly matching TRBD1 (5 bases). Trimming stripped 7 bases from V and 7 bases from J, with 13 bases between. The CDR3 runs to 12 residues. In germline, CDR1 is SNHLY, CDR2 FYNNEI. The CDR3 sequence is CASKPGSGTQYF. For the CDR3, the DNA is TGTGCCAGCAAGCCAGGGTCCGGGACCCAGTACTTC.

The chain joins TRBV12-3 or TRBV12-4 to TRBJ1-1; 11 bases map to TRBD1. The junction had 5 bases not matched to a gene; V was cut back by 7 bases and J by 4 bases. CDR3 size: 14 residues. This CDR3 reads CASKGQGATTEAFF. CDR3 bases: TGTGCCAGCAAAGGACAGGGGGCAACCACTGAAGCTTTCTTT.

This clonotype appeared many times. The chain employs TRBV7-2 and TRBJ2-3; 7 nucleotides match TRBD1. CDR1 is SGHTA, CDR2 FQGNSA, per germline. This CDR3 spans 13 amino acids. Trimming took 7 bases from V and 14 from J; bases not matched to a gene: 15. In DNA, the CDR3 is TGTGCCAGCAAGGGATCTGGATCGGGACAGCCGTATTTT. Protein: CASKGSGSGQPYF.

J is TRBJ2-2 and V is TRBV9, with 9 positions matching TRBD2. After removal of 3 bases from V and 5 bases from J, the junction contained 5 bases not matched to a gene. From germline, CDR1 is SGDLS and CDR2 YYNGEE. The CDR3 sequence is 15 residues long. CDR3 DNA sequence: TGTGCCAGCAGCGCCTTGAGCGGGGGGACCGGGGAGCTGTTTTTT. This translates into CASSALSGGTGELFF.

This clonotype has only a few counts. CDR3 DNA: TGTGCCGGCTTAGCTGGGCAGAACACTGAAGCTTTCTTT. This encodes CAGLAGQNTEAFF. The chain has TRBV5-4 and TRBJ1-1; D ambiguous. Germline-derived CDR1 and CDR2 are SGHNT and YYREEE (reference sequence). V shed 10 bases and J shed 1 base, with 14 bases lying between them. This CDR3 spans 13 amino acids.

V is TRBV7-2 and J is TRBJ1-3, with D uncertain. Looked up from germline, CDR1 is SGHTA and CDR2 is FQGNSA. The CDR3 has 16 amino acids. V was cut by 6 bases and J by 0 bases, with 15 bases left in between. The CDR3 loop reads CASSSGGITSGNTIYF. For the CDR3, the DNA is TGTGCCAGCAGTTCCGGAGGGATCACCTCTGGAAACACCATATATTTT.

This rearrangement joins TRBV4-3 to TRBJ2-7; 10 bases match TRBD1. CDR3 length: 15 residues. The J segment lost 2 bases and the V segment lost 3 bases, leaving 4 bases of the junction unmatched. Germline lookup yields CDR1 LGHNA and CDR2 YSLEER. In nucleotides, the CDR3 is TGCGCCAGCAGCCAGCCGGGACAGGGGACCTACGAGCAGTACTTC. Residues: CASSQPGQGTYEQYF.

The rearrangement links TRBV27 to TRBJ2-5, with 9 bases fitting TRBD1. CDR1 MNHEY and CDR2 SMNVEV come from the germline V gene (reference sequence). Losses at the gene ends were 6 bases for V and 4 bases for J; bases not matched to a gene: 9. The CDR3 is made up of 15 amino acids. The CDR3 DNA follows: TGTGCCAGCAGCAGGACAGGGGTTGCGGGAGAGACCCAGTACTTC. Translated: CASSRTGVAGETQYF.

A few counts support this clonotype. The CDR3 DNA sequence: TGTGCCAGCAGGGCGACAGGGAACACCGGGGAGCTGTTTTTT. Its translation: CASRATGNTGELFF. The genes are TRBV12-3 or TRBV12-4 and TRBJ2-2; weak D call: TRBD1 (6 bases). The CDR3 runs 14 residues. Deletions cut 6 bases from V and 1 base from J, with 9 bases between.

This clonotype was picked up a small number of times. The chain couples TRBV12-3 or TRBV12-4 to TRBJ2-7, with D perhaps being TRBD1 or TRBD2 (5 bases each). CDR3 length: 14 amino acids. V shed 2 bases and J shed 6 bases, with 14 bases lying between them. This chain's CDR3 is CASSLRRGSSEQYF. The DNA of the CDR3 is TGTGCCAGCAGTTTAAGACGGGGCTCTTCCGAGCAGTACTTC.